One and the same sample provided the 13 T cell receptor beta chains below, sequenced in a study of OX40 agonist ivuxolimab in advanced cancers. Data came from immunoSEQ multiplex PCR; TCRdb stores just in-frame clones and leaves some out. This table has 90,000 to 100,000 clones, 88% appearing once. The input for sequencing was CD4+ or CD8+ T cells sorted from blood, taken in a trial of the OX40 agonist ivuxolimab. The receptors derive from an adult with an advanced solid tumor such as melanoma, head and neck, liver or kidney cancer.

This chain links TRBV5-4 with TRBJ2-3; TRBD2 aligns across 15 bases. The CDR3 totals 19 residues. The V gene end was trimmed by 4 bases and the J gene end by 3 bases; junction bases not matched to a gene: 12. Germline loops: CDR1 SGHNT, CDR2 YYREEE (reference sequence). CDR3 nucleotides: TGTGCCAGCAGCCCCCAGTTGGGACTAGCGGGAGGAATAACAGATACGCAGTATTTT. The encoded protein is CASSPQLGLAGGITDTQYF.

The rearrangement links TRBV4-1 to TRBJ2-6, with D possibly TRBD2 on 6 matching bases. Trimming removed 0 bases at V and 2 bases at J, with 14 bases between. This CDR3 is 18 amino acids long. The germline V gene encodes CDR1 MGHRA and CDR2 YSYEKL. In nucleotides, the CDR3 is TGCGCCAGCAGCCAAGAAGGGAGACTAGGGACTGGGGCCAACGTCCTGACTTTC. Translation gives CASSQEGRLGTGANVLTF.

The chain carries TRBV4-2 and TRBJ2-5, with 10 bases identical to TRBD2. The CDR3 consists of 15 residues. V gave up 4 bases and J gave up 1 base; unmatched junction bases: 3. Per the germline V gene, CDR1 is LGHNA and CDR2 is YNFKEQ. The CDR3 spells CASSPGLAPQETQYF. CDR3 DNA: TGTGCCAGCAGCCCGGGACTAGCGCCCCAAGAGACCCAGTACTTC.

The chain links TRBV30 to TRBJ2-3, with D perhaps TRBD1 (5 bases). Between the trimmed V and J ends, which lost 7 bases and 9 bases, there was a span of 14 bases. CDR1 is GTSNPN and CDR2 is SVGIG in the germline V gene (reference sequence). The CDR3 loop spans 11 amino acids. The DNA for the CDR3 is TGTGCCTCTTACACAGGAGTCACGCAGTATTTT. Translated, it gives CASYTGVTQYF.

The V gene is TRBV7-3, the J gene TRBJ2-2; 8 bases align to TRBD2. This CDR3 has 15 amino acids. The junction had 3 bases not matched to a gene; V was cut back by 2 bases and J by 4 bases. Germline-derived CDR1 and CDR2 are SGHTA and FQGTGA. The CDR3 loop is CASSLGLASTGELFF. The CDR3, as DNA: TGTGCCAGCAGCTTAGGACTAGCTTCCACCGGGGAGCTGTTTTTT.

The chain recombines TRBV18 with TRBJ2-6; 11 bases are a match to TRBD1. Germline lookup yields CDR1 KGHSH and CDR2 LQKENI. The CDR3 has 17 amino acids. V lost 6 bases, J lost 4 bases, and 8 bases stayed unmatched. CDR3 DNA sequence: TGTGCCAGCTCCCCTGGACAGGGGGCAACAGGGGCCAACGTCCTGACTTTC. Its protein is CASSPGQGATGANVLTF.

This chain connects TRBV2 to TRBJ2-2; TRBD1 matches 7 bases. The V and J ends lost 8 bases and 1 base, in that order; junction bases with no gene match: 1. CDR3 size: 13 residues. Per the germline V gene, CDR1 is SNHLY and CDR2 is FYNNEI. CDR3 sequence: CASRQGNTGELFF. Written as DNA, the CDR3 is TGTGCCAGCCGACAGGGGAACACCGGGGAGCTGTTTTTT. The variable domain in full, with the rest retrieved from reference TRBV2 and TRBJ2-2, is EPEVTQTPSHQVTQMGQEVILRCVPISNHLYFYWYRQILGQKVEFLVSFYNNEISEKSEIFDDQFSVERPDGSNFTLKIRSTKLEDSAMYFCASRQGNTGELFFGEGSRLTVL.

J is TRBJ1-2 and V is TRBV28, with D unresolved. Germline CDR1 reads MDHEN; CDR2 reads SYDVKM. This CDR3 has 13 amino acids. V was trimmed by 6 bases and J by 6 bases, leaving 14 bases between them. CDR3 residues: CASRPAALDGYTF. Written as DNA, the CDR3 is TGTGCCAGCAGGCCCGCGGCCCTGGATGGCTACACCTTC.

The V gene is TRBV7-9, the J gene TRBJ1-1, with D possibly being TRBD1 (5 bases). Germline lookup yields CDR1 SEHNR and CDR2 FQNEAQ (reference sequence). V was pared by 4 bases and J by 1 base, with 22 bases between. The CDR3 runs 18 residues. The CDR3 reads CASSSDELAAGSNTEAFF. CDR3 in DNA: TGTGCCAGCAGCTCAGATGAGCTTGCGGCAGGGTCGAACACTGAAGCTTTCTTT.

The CDR3 coding sequence is TGCGCCAGCAGCCAAGATCGGGCGGGTGATCAGCCCCAGCATTTT. This translates into CASSQDRAGDQPQHF. The V and J genes are TRBV4-3 and TRBJ1-5; D not certain. Deletions cut 0 bases from V and 5 bases from J, with 11 bases between. This CDR3 comprises 15 residues. CDR1 and CDR2 (germline): LGHNA, YSLEER.

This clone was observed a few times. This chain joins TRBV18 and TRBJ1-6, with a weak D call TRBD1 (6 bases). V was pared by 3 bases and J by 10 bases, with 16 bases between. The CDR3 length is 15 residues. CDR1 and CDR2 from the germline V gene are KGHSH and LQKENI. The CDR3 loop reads CASSPSAGVESPLHF. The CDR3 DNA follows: TGTGCCAGCTCACCCTCAGCAGGGGTTGAGTCACCCCTCCACTTT.

Here the CDR3 DNA reads TGTGCCAGCAGTAAGAGACAGAAAGTGCAAGAGACCCAGTACTTC. Translated: CASSKRQKVQETQYF. V and J are TRBV27 and TRBJ2-5, with D perhaps TRBD1 (5 bases). CDR1 is MNHEY, CDR2 SMNVEV, per germline (reference sequence). V was trimmed by 5 bases and J by 2 bases, leaving 15 bases between them. This CDR3 is 15 amino acids long.

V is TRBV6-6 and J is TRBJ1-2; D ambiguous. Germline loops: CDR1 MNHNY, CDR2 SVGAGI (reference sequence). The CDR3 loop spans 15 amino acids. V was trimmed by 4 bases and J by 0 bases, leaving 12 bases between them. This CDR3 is CASSSTGYANYGYTF. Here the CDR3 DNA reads TGTGCCAGCAGTTCGACGGGATATGCTAACTATGGCTACACCTTC.